Following are 26 T cell receptor beta chains from one sample sequenced in a study of CD8+ T cells in alopecia areata. RNA extraction was followed by reverse transcription into cDNA, which acted as the sequencing template. Using immunoSEQ multiplex PCR, the repertoire was profiled, and TCRdb retains in-frame clones only, with some absent. The sample yields over 110,000 clones, 40% to 65% seen once. Sequences were derived from CD4+ T cells sorted from blood, sampled at week 0. These receptors were taken from a human donor with alopecia areata.

The chain uses TRBV27 and TRBJ2-5; D is perhaps TRBD1 (6 bases). Per the germline V gene, CDR1 is MNHEY and CDR2 is SMNVEV (reference sequence). V was cut by 1 base and J by 5 bases, with 14 bases left in between. This CDR3 is built from 15 residues. This chain's CDR3 is CASSLFPGAGETQYF. The CDR3 bases are TGTGCCAGCAGTTTATTCCCAGGGGCGGGTGAGACCCAGTACTTC.

In this sample, this clone turned up a few times. The chain carries TRBV29-1 and TRBJ1-1; 9 bases fit TRBD1. V trimming: 5 bases; J trimming: 1 base; junction bases outside the gene matches: 14. CDR1 SQVTM and CDR2 ANQGSEA come from the germline V gene. CDR3 length: 17 amino acids. CDR3 DNA: TGCAGCGTTTCGGCGACCTCCAAGACAGGGGGGAACACTGAAGCTTTCTTT. Amino acids: CSVSATSKTGGNTEAFF.

This clone was counted only a few times. The chain links TRBV2 to TRBJ2-5, with 7 bases that match TRBD1. This CDR3 is built from 11 residues. Germline CDR1 and CDR2: SNHLY and FYNNEI. The chain's CDR3 is CAGGIQETQYF. The CDR3 bases are TGTGCAGGGGGCATCCAAGAGACCCAGTACTTC.

This clone was counted a single time. Here the CDR3 DNA reads TGTGCCAGCTCACCAGGGACAGGGGGTTCCTACGAGCAGTACTTC. Encoded protein: CASSPGTGGSYEQYF. The chain carries TRBV18 and TRBJ2-7, with 11 positions matching TRBD1. This CDR3 is 15 amino acids long. In germline, CDR1 is KGHSH, CDR2 LQKENI. V gave up 2 bases and J gave up 1 base; unmatched junction bases: 1.

The CDR3 DNA is TGTGCCAGCAGCTTGGATAGTGTCGGGCGGTACGAGCAGTACTTC. Encoded protein: CASSLDSVGRYEQYF. The chain links TRBV5-4 to TRBJ2-7; D ambiguous. The germline V gene encodes CDR1 SGHNT and CDR2 YYREEE (reference sequence). The CDR3 has 15 amino acids. V was shortened by 0 bases and J by 4 bases, with 14 bases between the two germline ends.

The V gene is TRBV30, the J gene TRBJ2-1; 8 bases match TRBD2. Germline values: CDR1 GTSNPN, CDR2 SVGIG (reference sequence). The CDR3 has 10 residues. V lost 8 bases, J lost 16 bases, and 10 bases stayed unmatched. CDR3 DNA: TGTGCCGGGGCCGGGACTAGTCATTTCTTC. Translated, it gives CAGAGTSHFF.

V usage is TRBV30 and J usage is TRBJ2-1, with D possibly matching TRBD1 (6 bases). The germline CDR1 and CDR2 sequences are GTSNPN and SVGIG (reference sequence). The CDR3 is 13 amino acids. V lost 0 bases, J lost 5 bases, and 8 bases lay in between. The CDR3 is CAWSVGDNNEQFF. The CDR3 bases are TGTGCCTGGAGTGTAGGGGACAACAATGAGCAGTTCTTC.

The rearrangement uses TRBV4-3 and TRBJ1-1; 7 bases fit TRBD1. The V and J ends lost 0 bases and 5 bases, in that order; junction bases with no gene match: 0. CDR1 is LGHNA and CDR2 is YSLEER in the germline V gene. The CDR3 has 13 amino acids. CDR3 coding DNA: TGCGCCAGCAGCCAAGACAGGGGGACTGAAGCTTTCTTT. Protein: CASSQDRGTEAFF.

CDR3 region: CASSFAGQGTSLYGYTF. The CDR3 DNA sequence: TGTGCCAGCAGTTTCGCGGGACAGGGGACCTCTTTGTATGGCTACACCTTC. The chain is built from TRBV27 and TRBJ1-2; 10 nucleotides line up with TRBD1. The CDR3 runs to 17 residues. The germline V gene has CDR1 MNHEY and CDR2 SMNVEV (reference sequence). The ends lost 3 bases at V and 5 bases at J; junction bases unmatched: 12.

The V gene is TRBV27, the J gene TRBJ1-4, with a weak D call TRBD1 (6 bases). CDR3 length equals 14 residues. With 4 bases removed from V and 6 bases from J, the gap between germline ends came to 12 bases. The germline CDR1 and CDR2 sequences are MNHEY and SMNVEV (reference sequence). CDR3 in amino acids: CASSSHRAHEKLFF. DNA of the CDR3: TGTGCCAGCAGTTCCCACAGGGCCCATGAAAAACTGTTTTTT.

V and J are TRBV6-1 and TRBJ2-2; TRBD2 agrees at 14 bases. With 4 bases clipped from V and 7 bases from J, the junction kept 5 bases outside the gene matches. Germline V gene data show CDR1 as MNHNS and CDR2 as SASEGT. The CDR3 is 16 residues long. The CDR3 coding sequence is TGTGCCAGCAGTGGTAGACTAGCGGGAGGGGTCGGGGAGCTGTTTTTT. This translates into CASSGRLAGGVGELFF.

J is TRBJ1-2 and V is TRBV6-6; 7 nucleotides agree with TRBD1. Germline CDR1 reads MNHNY; CDR2 reads SVGAGI (reference sequence). This CDR3 spans 13 amino acids. V shed 7 bases, J shed 6 bases, and the junction held 8 bases outside the gene matches. CDR3 nucleotide sequence: TGTGCCAGCACAAAACAGGGGCTCCATGGCTACACCTTC. As protein: CASTKQGLHGYTF.

Only one count was recorded for this clone. The chain is built from TRBV10-3 and TRBJ1-2; D possibly corresponds to TRBD1 (6 bases). From germline, CDR1 is ENHRY and CDR2 SYGVKD. This CDR3 has 14 residues. The germline V and J ends were trimmed by 7 bases and 5 bases, with 17 bases remaining between them. CDR3: CAIKFQGIEYGYTF. The DNA for the CDR3 is TGTGCCATCAAGTTCCAGGGGATTGAGTATGGCTACACCTTC.

V usage is TRBV29-1 and J usage is TRBJ2-1; 12 bases are shared with TRBD2. This CDR3 is 15 amino acids long. The trim removed 6 bases at V and 1 base at J, leaving 4 bases unmatched. Germline V gene data show CDR1 as SQVTM and CDR2 as ANQGSEA. The CDR3 nucleotides read TGCAGCGTGCTAACTAGCGGGAGGTCCTACAATGAGCAGTTCTTC. Protein product: CSVLTSGRSYNEQFF.

This chain uses TRBV29-1 with TRBJ2-7; 7 positions match TRBD1. Germline V gives CDR1 SQVTM, CDR2 ANQGSEA. With 7 bases clipped from V and 1 base from J, the junction kept 10 bases outside the gene matches. CDR3 length: 14 residues. CDR3 amino acids: CSASRDRVSYEQYF. The CDR3, as DNA: TGCAGCGCCTCCAGAGACAGGGTATCCTACGAGCAGTACTTC.

This clone was counted a few times. This chain uses TRBV10-3 with TRBJ2-2; 11 bases line up with TRBD1. V lost 10 bases and J lost 5; bases outside the gene matches: 6. CDR3 length equals 14 residues. Germline V gene lookup returns CDR1 ENHRY and CDR2 SYGVKD. The CDR3 DNA follows: TGTGCCACCAAGGGGACAGGGGGGACCGGGGAGCTGTTTTTT. It yields the protein CATKGTGGTGELFF.

The genes are TRBV5-4 and TRBJ2-7, with 8 bases aligning to TRBD1. The germline V gene encodes CDR1 SGHNT and CDR2 YYREEE (reference sequence). J was trimmed by 0 bases and V by 0 bases; bases with no gene match: 2. This CDR3 contains 15 residues. CDR3 nucleotide sequence: TGTGCCAGCAGCTTGGACAGGGGGGTCTCCTACGAGCAGTACTTC. Amino acid sequence: CASSLDRGVSYEQYF.

The V and J genes are TRBV5-1 and TRBJ2-1; 10 nucleotides agree with TRBD2. This CDR3 comprises 15 residues. Germline V gives CDR1 SGHRS, CDR2 YFSETQ. The V segment lost 5 bases and the J segment 5 bases; nucleotides outside the gene matches: 7. CDR3 residues: CASRPLAGNDNEQFF. DNA of the CDR3: TGCGCCAGCAGGCCACTAGCGGGAAACGACAATGAGCAGTTCTTC.

V gene TRBV6-5 combines with J gene TRBJ1-5; D is ambiguous. V was shortened by 6 bases and J by 4 bases, with 7 bases between the two germline ends. Germline CDR1 is MNHEY and CDR2 is SVGAGI. This CDR3 comprises 12 residues. The CDR3 reads CASRNKNQPQHF. The CDR3 region has the DNA TGTGCCAGCAGGAACAAGAATCAGCCCCAGCATTTT.

In DNA, the CDR3 is TGTGCCAGCAGTTTTTTAGCGGGACCCTACGAGCAGTACTTC. This sequence encodes CASSFLAGPYEQYF. V is TRBV27 and J is TRBJ2-7; 8 positions match TRBD2. The CDR3 consists of 14 residues. Germline V gene data show CDR1 as MNHEY and CDR2 as SMNVEV (reference sequence). Losses at the gene ends were 3 bases for V and 2 bases for J; bases not matched to a gene: 3.

The chain joins TRBV5-1 to TRBJ2-7, with 9 bases aligning to TRBD1. The V gene end was trimmed by 4 bases and the J gene end by 2 bases; junction bases not matched to a gene: 7. This CDR3 region has 15 residues. From germline, CDR1 is SGHRS and CDR2 YFSETQ. In nucleotides, the CDR3 is TGCGCCAGCAGCCCCGAGGGACAGGGTACCTACGAGCAGTACTTC. Its protein is CASSPEGQGTYEQYF. The full variable domain, completed using reference TRBV5-1 and TRBJ2-7, is KAGVTQTPRYLIKTRGQQVTLSCSPISGHRSVSWYQQTPGQGLQFLFEYFSETQRNKGNFPGRFSGRQFSNSRSEMNVSTLELGDSALYLCASSPEGQGTYEQYFGPGTRLTVT.

The chain combines TRBV27 with TRBJ1-5; tentatively, D is TRBD1 (6 bases). Germline assignment: CDR1 MNHEY and CDR2 SMNVEV (reference sequence). There are 13 residues in the CDR3. V was clipped by 6 bases and J by 5 bases, with 11 bases between them. This CDR3 is CASSIDRYQPQHF. DNA of the CDR3: TGTGCCAGCAGCATCGACAGGTATCAGCCCCAGCATTTT.

This clone has at least ten counts. The chain joins TRBV7-2 to TRBJ1-2; D is unresolved. Trimming removed 3 bases from V and 2 bases from J, with 10 bases in between. This CDR3 contains 14 residues. Per germline, CDR1 SGHTA and CDR2 FQGNSA. CDR3 sequence reads: CASSLGGQNYGYTF. The CDR3 DNA is TGTGCCAGCAGCTTGGGAGGGCAGAACTATGGCTACACCTTC.

This clone was observed a handful of times. The CDR3 end shows no conserved phenylalanine or tryptophan, and so a read error is likely. V gene TRBV29-1 combines with J gene TRBJ1-1, with D perhaps matching TRBD1 (5 bases). CDR3 length equals 13 residues. Looked up from germline, CDR1 is SQVTM and CDR2 is ANQGSEA. The V gene lost 6 bases and the J gene lost 5 bases, with 16 bases spanning the gap. This chain's CDR3 is CSVRPGGKTEAFS. The CDR3 DNA reads as TGCAGCGTCCGCCCCGGGGGGAAAACTGAAGCTTTCTCT.

V gene TRBV30 combines with J gene TRBJ1-3, with D possibly being TRBD1 (5 bases). The germline V and J ends were trimmed by 6 bases and 0 bases, with 15 bases remaining between them. CDR1 and CDR2 (germline): GTSNPN, SVGIG (reference sequence). The CDR3 has 15 residues. The CDR3 sequence: CACGAGAFSGNTIYF. The CDR3, as DNA: TGTGCCTGTGGGGCAGGAGCCTTCTCTGGAAACACCATATATTTT.

The rearrangement links TRBV30 to TRBJ2-3; 12 bases are shared with TRBD2. Germline V gene sequence: CDR1 GTSNPN, CDR2 SVGIG (reference sequence). J gave up 3 bases and V 5 bases, and 0 bases lay outside the gene matches. The CDR3 loop spans 13 amino acids. CDR3 loop: CAWGLAGTDTQYF. In DNA form, the CDR3 reads TGTGCCTGGGGACTAGCGGGGACAGATACGCAGTATTTT. Based on the CDR3 plus reference TRBV30 and TRBJ2-3, the full variable domain is SQTIHQWPATLVQPVGSPLSLECTVEGTSNPNLYWYRQAAGRGLQLLFYSVGIGQISSEVPQNLSASRPQDRQFILSSKKLLLSDSGFYLCAWGLAGTDTQYFGPGTRLTVL.